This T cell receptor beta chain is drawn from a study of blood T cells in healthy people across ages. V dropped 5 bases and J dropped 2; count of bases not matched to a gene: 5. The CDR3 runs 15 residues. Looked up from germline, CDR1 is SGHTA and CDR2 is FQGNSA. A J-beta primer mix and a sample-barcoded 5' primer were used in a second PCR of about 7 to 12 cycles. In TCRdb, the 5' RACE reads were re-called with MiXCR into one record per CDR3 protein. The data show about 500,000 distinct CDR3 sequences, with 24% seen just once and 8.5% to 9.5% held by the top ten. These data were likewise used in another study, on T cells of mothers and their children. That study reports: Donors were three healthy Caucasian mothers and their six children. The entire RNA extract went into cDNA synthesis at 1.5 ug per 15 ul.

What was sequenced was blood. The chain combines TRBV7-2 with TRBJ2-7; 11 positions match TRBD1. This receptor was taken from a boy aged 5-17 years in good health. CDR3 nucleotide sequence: TGTGCCAGCAGCCGAGGACAGGGGGCTACCTACGAGCAGTACTTC. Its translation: CASSRGQGATYEQYF.